One sample yielded the 10 T cell receptor beta chains listed below, sequenced in a study of T cells in Graves' hyperthyroidism and ophthalmopathy. The TCR beta CDR3 regions underwent amplification using RNA transcripts as the source. When the TCR CDR3 underwent first-round RT-PCR, the HTBI primer set was used. TCRdb reprocessed the multiplex PCR reads with MiXCR, giving one entry per CDR3 protein. The sample consists of around 610,000 distinct CDR3 sequences, around 15% of them appearing once. The sample comprised blood. The receptors were sampled from a woman aged 35 to 49 with Graves' ophthalmopathy.

This clonotype has ten or more counts. The chain uses TRBV27 and TRBJ1-1; D unresolved. The CDR3 covers 16 residues. V was trimmed by 5 bases and J by 0 bases, leaving 16 bases between them. In germline, CDR1 is MNHEY, CDR2 SMNVEV (reference sequence). CDR3 bases: TGTGCCAGCAGTCCCCCTTGGTGGAGGATGAACACTGAAGCTTTCTTT. Protein: CASSPPWWRMNTEAFF.

This clonotype was recorded many times. The chain joins TRBV6-1 to TRBJ1-5; D is uncertain. The CDR3 has 12 residues. From germline, CDR1 is MNHNS and CDR2 SASEGT. Trimming removed 3 bases at V and 7 bases at J, with 7 bases between. CDR3 bases: TGTGCCAGCAGTGATGGGATGCAGCCCCAGCATTTT. It is translated as CASSDGMQPQHF.

This clonotype was detected many times. The CDR3 sequence is CSARKPVNYGYTF. CDR3 DNA sequence: TGCAGTGCTAGAAAACCGGTTAACTATGGCTACACCTTC. The V call is TRBV20-1, the J call TRBJ1-2; D is unresolved. V lost 2 bases and J 1 base, leaving 8 bases between the germline ends. Germline V gives CDR1 DFQATT, CDR2 SNEGSKA (reference sequence). This CDR3 has 13 residues.

This clonotype was observed at least ten times. The V call is TRBV6-4, the J call TRBJ2-3; 7 positions agree with TRBD2. V lost 4 bases and J lost 0; bases outside the gene matches: 4. Per germline, CDR1 MRHNA and CDR2 SNTAGT. This CDR3 is built from 15 residues. The DNA of the CDR3 is TGTGCCAGCAGTGCCATTAGCGGGAGCACAGATACGCAGTATTTT. Protein product: CASSAISGSTDTQYF.

This clonotype turned up a few times. The chain has TRBV5-8 and TRBJ2-4, with a possible D match to TRBD1 (5 bases). V shed 6 bases and J shed 0 bases, with 10 bases lying between them. The germline CDR1 and CDR2 sequences are SGHTS and YDEGEE. This CDR3 has 14 residues. The CDR3 reads CASIDSLAKNIQYF. In DNA form, the CDR3 reads TGTGCCAGCATCGACAGCTTAGCCAAAAACATTCAGTACTTC.

This clonotype was observed a handful of times. V is TRBV5-1 and J is TRBJ1-6, with D perhaps matching TRBD1 (5 bases). Looked up from germline, CDR1 is SGHRS and CDR2 is YFSETQ. This CDR3 is 13 amino acids long. V was clipped by 5 bases and J by 7 bases, with 10 bases between them. CDR3 nucleotide sequence: TGCGCCAGCAGTGGGGACGGGAATTCACCCCTCCACTTT. Amino acids: CASSGDGNSPLHF.

At least ten counts were recorded for this clonotype. V and J are TRBV11-3 and TRBJ2-2; 7 bases agree with TRBD2. This CDR3 is built from 14 residues. Germline loops: CDR1 SGHNT, CDR2 YENEEA. V dropped 4 bases and J dropped 5; count of bases not matched to a gene: 4. The CDR3 spells CASSSGLGTGELFF. The CDR3 DNA is TGTGCCAGCAGCTCCGGACTAGGGACCGGGGAGCTGTTTTTT.

V usage is TRBV27 and J usage is TRBJ1-5; D ambiguous. Germline-derived CDR1 and CDR2 are MNHEY and SMNVEV (reference sequence). The CDR3 spans 19 residues. V was pared by 5 bases and J by 3 bases, with 26 bases between. CDR3 in amino acids: CASSPQVTLDDEDNQPQHF. CDR3 in DNA: TGTGCCAGCAGTCCGCAAGTAACACTGGACGATGAAGACAATCAGCCCCAGCATTTT.

The chain recombines TRBV12-3 or TRBV12-4 with TRBJ1-1; 7 nucleotides line up with TRBD1. CDR3 length: 17 amino acids. Unmatched junction bases numbered 15, after V lost 4 bases and J lost 4 bases. The CDR3 region is CASSSNRGAGSATEAFF. The CDR3 DNA reads TGTGCCAGCAGTTCGAACAGGGGCGCGGGTTCGGCCACTGAAGCTTTCTTT.

The sample holds many counts of this clonotype. V is TRBV7-9 and J is TRBJ1-2; 8 bases line up with TRBD1. V gave up 4 bases and J gave up 3 bases; unmatched junction bases: 4. Germline loops: CDR1 SEHNR, CDR2 FQNEAQ (reference sequence). The CDR3 loop spans 14 amino acids. This CDR3 reads CASSSDREYYGYTF. In nucleotides, the CDR3 is TGTGCCAGCAGCTCGGACAGGGAGTACTATGGCTACACCTTC.